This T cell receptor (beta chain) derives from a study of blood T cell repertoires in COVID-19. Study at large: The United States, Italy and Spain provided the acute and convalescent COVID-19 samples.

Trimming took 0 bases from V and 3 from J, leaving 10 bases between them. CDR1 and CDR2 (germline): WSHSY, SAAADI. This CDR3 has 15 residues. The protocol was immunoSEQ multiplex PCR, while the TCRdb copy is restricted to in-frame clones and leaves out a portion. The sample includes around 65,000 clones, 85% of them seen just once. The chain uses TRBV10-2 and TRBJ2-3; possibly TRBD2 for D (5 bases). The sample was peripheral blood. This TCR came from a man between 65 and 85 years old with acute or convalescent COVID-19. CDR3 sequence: CASSESLGGTDTQYF. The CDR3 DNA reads TGCGCCAGCAGTGAGTCTCTAGGAGGAACAGATACGCAGTATTTT.